The text below deals with one T cell receptor beta chain. Its antigen is unidentified. This record belongs to a study of regulatory T cells in long-lasting Graves disease. Broader study findings: Authors noted too few samples as a limitation. Patients with persistent disease showed a bias toward TRBV28, TRBJ1-2 and TRBJ2-5.

The CDR3 is 12 amino acids. V lost 6 bases and J 8 bases, leaving 13 bases between the germline ends. The germline V gene has CDR1 WSHSY and CDR2 SAAADI. Library construction for TCR beta used iRepertoire HTBI primers and Arm-PCR of CDR3 regions. TCRdb ran MiXCR on the multiplex PCR reads and lists one entry per CDR3 protein. Of some 600,000 distinct CDR3 sequences listed, about 16% are singletons. Time point defined: newly diagnosed GD, antithyroid drugs for less than 3 months. With RNA extracted from PBMCs as input, the TCR library was made. American Thyroid Association guidelines defined how Graves' disease was diagnosed. These records were also assigned to another study, of T cells in Graves' hyperthyroidism and ophthalmopathy. According to that study: During a first-round RT-PCR of the TCR CDR3, the HTBI primer set was used.

The rearrangement links TRBV10-2 to TRBJ1-2, with D maybe TRBD1 (5 bases). This clonotype was sampled from a man aged 18 to 30 with Graves disease. This specimen consisted of peripheral blood mononuclear cells (PBMCs), obtained at new diagnosis, from a patient treated with antithyroid drugs. DNA of the CDR3: TGCGCCAGCAGGGGAGGGGTAGGGGGCTACACCTTC. This codes for CASRGGVGGYTF.